In its sample, the clone carrying this TCR beta chain was seen a few times. As yet, its antigen is unknown. This sample stems from a study of CD8+CD57+ T cells in acquired aplastic anemia. Findings and limits, study-wide: The same twenty-nine CD8+ CDR3 sequences occurred in patients and in controls.

V lost 4 bases and J 1 base, leaving 12 bases between the germline ends. The CDR3 sequence is 15 residues long. In germline, CDR1 is MNHEY, CDR2 SVGAGI. TCR beta VDJ and CDR3 profiles were obtained from a genomic DNA template. TCRdb reprocessed the reads via MiXCR and lists one record per CDR3 protein. The sample lists tens of thousands of distinct CDR3 sequences, approximately 73% occurring once. The sequence derives from a human donor in good health, serving as a control. Sequencing was carried out using sorted CD4+, CD8+, or CD8+CD57+ T cells (not recorded which) from PBMCs. The gene calls are TRBV6-5 and TRBJ2-3; D gene ambiguous. The CDR3 coding sequence is TGTGCCAGCAGTTTCCTCTCAAGGGGCACAGATACGCAGTATTTT. This sequence encodes CASSFLSRGTDTQYF.